The 6 T cell receptor beta chains below all came from one sample that was sequenced in a study of Ad26.COV2.S vaccination and SARS-CoV-2 variants. Treatment meaning: around 19 received Ad26.COV2.S at low or high dose, single or two shots; about five received placebo; per-sample allocation not given. Material that was analyzed had been drawn on day 63 after the first vaccine or placebo injection. Generated by immunoSEQ multiplex PCR, the TCRdb table keeps only in-frame clones and is missing some. The repertoire holds 300,000 to 350,000 clones, with 88% as singletons. Sequencing was performed on peripheral blood, taken in a trial of Ad26.COV2.S vaccine versus placebo. The source of these receptors is a person between 18 and 65 years old who received the Ad26.COV2.S COVID-19 vaccine or a placebo.

There are a few counts of this clone. The same CDR3 is also encoded by other DNA sequences in this sample. The gene calls are TRBV28 and TRBJ2-7; perhaps TRBD2 as D (5 bases). The CDR3 has 12 amino acids. From germline, CDR1 is MDHEN and CDR2 SYDVKM. V was shortened by 3 bases and J by 4 bases, with 7 bases between the two germline ends. The CDR3 coding sequence is TGTGCCAGCAGTTTGGAGGTTTACGAGCAGTACTTC. Amino acid sequence: CASSLEVYEQYF.

This chain connects TRBV10-3 to TRBJ1-1; D may be TRBD1 (6 bases). Deletions cut 0 bases from V and 6 bases from J, with 14 bases between. The germline gives CDR1 ENHRY, CDR2 SYGVKD. The CDR3 spans 15 residues. The CDR3 nucleotides are TGTGCCATCAGTGAGTCTAGGGGGGGTTACGCTGAAGCTTTCTTT. This translates into CAISESRGGYAEAFF.

The chain joins TRBV4-2 to TRBJ1-3, with 9 bases that match TRBD1. The ends lost 1 base at V and 0 bases at J; junction bases unmatched: 4. The V gene's germline CDR1 is LGHNA and CDR2 YNFKEQ. The CDR3 length is 17 residues. This CDR3 is CASSQAGQGRSGNTIYF. Written as DNA, the CDR3 is TGTGCCAGCAGCCAAGCGGGACAGGGTCGCTCTGGAAACACCATATATTTT.

The chain recombines TRBV19 with TRBJ1-4; a weak D match, TRBD1 (6 bases). V was trimmed by 7 bases and J by 8 bases, leaving 17 bases between them. Germline lookup yields CDR1 LNHDA and CDR2 SQIVND (reference sequence). The CDR3 runs to 14 residues. The chain's CDR3 is CASTPRGWGEKLFF. The CDR3 DNA sequence: TGTGCCAGTACCCCCAGGGGCTGGGGAGAAAAACTGTTTTTT.

V is TRBV6-5 and J is TRBJ1-1; D not certain. The V end was cut by 7 bases, the J end by 4 bases, with 13 bases between. This CDR3 contains 13 residues. Germline V lookup: CDR1 MNHEY, CDR2 SVGAGI. CDR3 residues: CASIIMVGTEAFF. The DNA of the CDR3 is TGTGCCAGCATAATCATGGTCGGCACTGAAGCTTTCTTT.

The chain couples TRBV5-1 to TRBJ2-7; 7 positions agree with TRBD1. Germline trimming cut 3 bases from V and 4 bases from J; bases unmatched to any gene: 7. Germline V gene data show CDR1 as SGHRS and CDR2 as YFSETQ. CDR3 length: 14 residues. The CDR3 is CASSSSGQLYEQYF. CDR3 coding DNA: TGCGCCAGCAGCTCCTCGGGACAGCTGTACGAGCAGTACTTC.